A single sample is the source of the 32 T cell receptor beta chains below, sequenced in a study of T cells in Graves' hyperthyroidism and ophthalmopathy. TCR beta CDR3 regions were amplified from RNA transcripts. TCR CDR3 regions were first amplified by RT-PCR with HTBI primers. TCRdb called the multiplex PCR reads again in MiXCR, with one record for every CDR3 protein. This sample has about 100,000 distinct CDR3 sequences, with 16% found just once. Sequencing was carried out using blood. These receptors were obtained from a woman aged 45-60 years with Graves' hyperthyroidism.

Many counts were recorded for this clonotype. J is TRBJ2-7 and V is TRBV11-2; 8 bases map to TRBD1. The trim removed 5 bases at V and 3 bases at J, leaving 9 bases unmatched. The CDR3 length is 15 residues. Germline V gene sequence: CDR1 SGHAT, CDR2 FQNNGV. CDR3 nucleotides: TGTGCCAGCAGCACAGGGGGGACAGGTGTCTACGAGCAGTACTTC. It specifies CASSTGGTGVYEQYF. Supplemented by reference TRBV11-2 and TRBJ2-7, the full variable domain reads EAGVAQSPRYKIIEKRQSVAFWCNPISGHATLYWYQQILGQGPKLLIQFQNNGVVDDSQLPKDRFSAERLKGVDSTLKIQPAKLEDSAVYLCASSTGGTGVYEQYFGPGTRLTVT.

As for this clonotype: One junction end disagrees with the germline gene, perhaps due to a read error. V and J are TRBV6-1 and TRBJ2-5, with D perhaps given as TRBD1 or TRBD2 (5 bases each). The V gene's germline CDR1 is MNHNS and CDR2 SASEGT. The length of the CDR3 is 11 residues. This CDR3 reads CASSPGTDKNF. DNA of the CDR3: TGTGCCAGCAGTCCCGGGACCGACAAGAACTTC.

The sample holds many counts of this clonotype. This chain connects TRBV3-1 to TRBJ2-1, with TRBD2 identical over 11 bases. The junction had 8 bases not matched to a gene; V was cut back by 4 bases and J by 0 bases. CDR1 LGHDT and CDR2 YNNKEL come from the germline V gene (reference sequence). The CDR3 has 18 residues. The CDR3 protein is CASSPKTSGVSSYNEQFF. The CDR3 nucleotides are TGTGCCAGCAGCCCGAAGACTAGCGGGGTGAGCTCCTACAATGAGCAGTTCTTC.

This clonotype was seen repeatedly, ten times or more. This chain connects TRBV12-3 or TRBV12-4 to TRBJ2-5; the D gene is possibly TRBD2 (5 bases). This CDR3 contains 14 residues. The germline V and J ends were trimmed by 8 bases and 0 bases, with 13 bases remaining between them. CDR3 nucleotides: TGTGCCAGCGTAGTCCACGGGAACCAAGAGACCCAGTACTTC. Protein: CASVVHGNQETQYF.

This clonotype was counted once. This rearrangement joins TRBV6-2 or TRBV6-3 to TRBJ1-5, with 9 nucleotides matching TRBD1. The V gene's germline CDR1 is MNHEY and CDR2 SVGEGT. Germline trimming cut 7 bases from V and 7 bases from J; bases unmatched to any gene: 11. This CDR3 contains 15 residues. The CDR3 loop reads CASTAPDRGGQPQHF. CDR3 sequence (DNA): TGTGCCAGCACCGCCCCGGACAGGGGAGGACAGCCCCAGCATTTT.

V usage is TRBV12-3 or TRBV12-4 and J usage is TRBJ2-2, with D tentatively TRBD2 (6 bases). V lost 5 bases and J 2 bases, leaving 9 bases between the germline ends. The CDR3 sequence is 14 residues long. CDR3 in amino acids: CASSLDYNTGELFF. As DNA, the CDR3 is TGTGCCAGCAGTCTGGACTACAACACCGGGGAGCTGTTTTTT.

This clonotype was recorded many times. V usage is TRBV5-6 and J usage is TRBJ1-1; no clear D gene. Trimming pared 0 bases from V and 10 bases from J, leaving 10 bases between. Germline lookup yields CDR1 SGHDT and CDR2 YYEEEE. The CDR3 totals 12 residues. This CDR3 is CASSLAAKGAFF. DNA of the CDR3: TGTGCCAGCAGCTTGGCCGCAAAGGGAGCTTTCTTT.

At least ten counts were recorded for this clonotype. The CDR3 region is CATSRAKGTREKLFF. CDR3 DNA: TGTGCCACCAGCAGAGCGAAGGGGACGAGGGAAAAACTGTTTTTT. The V gene is TRBV15, the J gene TRBJ1-4; D may be TRBD1 (5 bases). This CDR3 comprises 15 residues. Trimming removed 1 base from V and 8 bases from J, with 14 bases in between. The germline V gene encodes CDR1 LNHNV and CDR2 YYDKDF (reference sequence).

This clonotype was found a few times. This chain links TRBV19 with TRBJ1-6; D is unclear. The CDR3 is 15 amino acids. Germline V gene sequence: CDR1 LNHDA, CDR2 SQIVND (reference sequence). V lost 8 bases, J lost 0 bases, and 11 bases lay in between. The CDR3 spells CASGVLGSYNSPLHF. CDR3 coding DNA: TGTGCCAGTGGGGTTTTGGGCTCCTATAATTCACCCCTCCACTTT.

This clonotype has at least ten counts. The chain employs TRBV11-2 and TRBJ2-7, with D perhaps being TRBD1 or TRBD2 (5 bases each). The CDR3 runs to 15 residues. V was trimmed by 3 bases and J by 2 bases, leaving 14 bases between them. Germline V CDR1 and CDR2: SGHAT, FQNNGV. Written as DNA, the CDR3 is TGTGCCAGCAGCTTCTCAGGGACGGATCCCTACGAGCAGTACTTC. It codes for CASSFSGTDPYEQYF. Full variable domain (remainder filled in from reference TRBV11-2 and TRBJ2-7): EAGVAQSPRYKIIEKRQSVAFWCNPISGHATLYWYQQILGQGPKLLIQFQNNGVVDDSQLPKDRFSAERLKGVDSTLKIQPAKLEDSAVYLCASSFSGTDPYEQYFGPGTRLTVT.

This clonotype was counted ten times or more. This chain joins TRBV20-1 and TRBJ1-5; D gene uncertain. Between the trimmed V and J ends, which lost 0 bases and 1 base, there was a span of 10 bases. Germline V gene lookup returns CDR1 DFQATT and CDR2 SNEGSKA (reference sequence). The CDR3 consists of 15 residues. As DNA, the CDR3 is TGCAGTGCTAGAGAATTGAGGAGGAGCAATCAGCCCCAGCATTTT. Translated: CSARELRRSNQPQHF.

V and J are TRBV20-1 and TRBJ2-2, with D perhaps matching TRBD2 (5 bases). The CDR3 runs to 15 residues. The germline V gene has CDR1 DFQATT and CDR2 SNEGSKA (reference sequence). Trimming took off 0 bases at V and 2 bases at J, with 10 bases between the two ends. Here the CDR3 DNA reads TGCAGTGCTAGAGATCTTAGCGAAAACACCGGGGAGCTGTTTTTT. It translates to CSARDLSENTGELFF.

The chain recombines TRBV11-1 with TRBJ2-5, with 7 bases lining up with TRBD2. Losses at the gene ends were 6 bases for V and 1 base for J; bases not matched to a gene: 8. This CDR3 contains 15 residues. Germline V gene data show CDR1 as SGHAT and CDR2 as FQDESV (reference sequence). The CDR3 is CASSRASGFQETQYF. The DNA of the CDR3 is TGTGCCAGCAGTCGAGCTAGCGGATTCCAAGAGACCCAGTACTTC.

There are many counts of this clonotype. This chain uses TRBV3-1 with TRBJ2-1, with TRBD2 as a possible D gene (6 bases). Trimming took 3 bases from V and 9 from J, leaving 9 bases between them. This CDR3 region has 12 residues. Per germline, CDR1 LGHDT and CDR2 YNNKEL (reference sequence). In DNA, the CDR3 is TGTGCCAGCAGCCATGGGGGAGGTGAGCAGTTCTTC. Residues: CASSHGGGEQFF.

This clonotype has a count of ten or more. The chain links TRBV20-1 to TRBJ2-1; D may be TRBD2 (5 bases). The better agreement between TRBJ2-7 and the DNA end casts doubt on the J call. The CDR3 extends over 11 amino acids. Germline V gene lookup returns CDR1 DFQATT and CDR2 SNEGSKA (reference sequence). This CDR3 is CSASSGNEQYV. CDR3 DNA sequence: TGCAGTGCTAGTTCCGGGAATGAGCAGTACGTC.

This clonotype was seen more than once but under ten times. V gene TRBV28 combines with J gene TRBJ1-2, with 7 bases aligning to TRBD1. The germline V gene has CDR1 MDHEN and CDR2 SYDVKM. CDR3 length equals 14 residues. Trimming cost V 1 base and J 6 bases; bases outside gene matches: 5. The CDR3 loop is CASSLYEGADGYTF. DNA of the CDR3: TGTGCCAGCAGTTTATACGAGGGGGCAGATGGCTACACCTTC.

This clonotype was seen many times. This sequence joins TRBV5-6 and TRBJ1-1; D is unresolved. V was pared by 4 bases and J by 3 bases, with 10 bases between. Germline-derived CDR1 and CDR2 are SGHDT and YYEEEE. This CDR3 is built from 13 residues. CDR3 amino acids: CASSPTSDTEAFF. CDR3 in DNA: TGTGCCAGCAGCCCTACATCGGACACTGAAGCTTTCTTT.

CDR3 nucleotide sequence: TGTGCCAGCAGCTTAGGGGGCAGCTCTTGGGAGCAGTACTTC. As protein: CASSLGGSSWEQYF. V gene TRBV7-9 combines with J gene TRBJ2-7; weak D call: TRBD1 (5 bases). Trimming left V 1 base short and J 7 bases short, with 14 bases between. CDR3 length: 14 amino acids. The germline gives CDR1 SEHNR, CDR2 FQNEAQ (reference sequence).

This clonotype has at least ten counts. CDR3 loop: CSALRQLPSPGQPQHF. CDR3 nucleotides: TGCAGTGCCCTAAGACAGCTACCTTCCCCGGGGCAGCCCCAGCATTTT. The V and J genes are TRBV20-1 and TRBJ1-5; the D gene is possibly TRBD1 (5 bases). Germline V gene sequence: CDR1 DFQATT, CDR2 SNEGSKA (reference sequence). The CDR3 loop spans 16 amino acids. The ends were cut back, 6 bases at V and 7 bases at J, with 25 bases in the middle.

Regarding this clonotype: A much larger clone lies a single base off, so this may be a read error. The chain joins TRBV12-3 or TRBV12-4 to TRBJ2-1; D is possibly TRBD1 or TRBD2 (5 bases each). CDR3 length: 13 amino acids. DNA of the CDR3: TGTACCAGTGGTAGGGACCCGCCCAATGAGCAGTTCTTC. It codes for CTSGRDPPNEQFF.

This clonotype was picked up many times. In DNA, the CDR3 is TGCGCCAGCAGCATCCCAGCGGGAGAGGCCACCGGGGAGCTGTTTTTT. Its protein is CASSIPAGEATGELFF. The chain combines TRBV5-1 with TRBJ2-2, with 8 bases fitting TRBD2. Germline V CDR1 and CDR2: SGHRS, YFSETQ. The V gene end was trimmed by 4 bases and the J gene end by 4 bases; junction bases not matched to a gene: 9. The length of the CDR3 is 16 residues.

This clonotype appeared many times. This sequence joins TRBV7-9 and TRBJ1-5, with D perhaps matching TRBD1 (6 bases). CDR3 length: 14 amino acids. Between the trimmed V and J ends, which lost 4 bases and 6 bases, there was a span of 13 bases. Germline lookup yields CDR1 SEHNR and CDR2 FQNEAQ (reference sequence). CDR3 in amino acids: CASSSQGNTQPQHF. CDR3 in DNA: TGTGCCAGCAGCTCCCAGGGGAACACTCAGCCCCAGCATTTT.

As for this clonotype: This may come from a read error, since a much larger clone is one base off. The CDR3 spells CSAREPQGPAKNIQYF. The CDR3 DNA follows: TGCAGTGCTAGAGAACCACAGGGACCAGCCAAAAACATTCAGTACTTC. This chain links TRBV20-1 with TRBJ2-4; D may be TRBD1 (6 bases). Trimming cost V 0 bases and J 0 bases, with 12 bases left between them. The CDR3 runs to 16 residues. Germline CDR1 and CDR2: DFQATT and SNEGSKA (reference sequence).

The table lists this clonotype with many counts. The chain joins TRBV18 to TRBJ1-4; D is uncertain. In germline, CDR1 is KGHSH, CDR2 LQKENI. With 3 bases removed from V and 7 bases from J, the gap between germline ends came to 6 bases. The CDR3 is 12 residues long. This CDR3 is CASSPYGEKLFF. The CDR3 nucleotides are TGTGCCAGCTCACCGTATGGTGAAAAACTGTTTTTT.

This clonotype occurred many times. The CDR3 bases are TGTGCCAGCAGGACGTCTAGCGGGATCAATGAGCAGTTCTTC. This translates into CASRTSSGINEQFF. V and J are TRBV6-1 and TRBJ2-1; 9 nucleotides match TRBD2. Trimming at V came to 6 bases and at J to 6 bases, leaving 6 bases not matched to a gene. The germline V gene encodes CDR1 MNHNS and CDR2 SASEGT. The CDR3 contains 14 residues.

This clonotype was detected ten times or more. The chain joins TRBV20-1 to TRBJ2-1; 9 nucleotides agree with TRBD2. After removal of 5 bases from V and 5 bases from J, the junction contained 13 bases not matched to a gene. The CDR3 covers 16 residues. The germline V gene encodes CDR1 DFQATT and CDR2 SNEGSKA (reference sequence). The CDR3 bases are TGCAGTGCTCTCCTTCTAGCGGGGAGGGCGGACAATGAGCAGTTCTTC. Protein sequence: CSALLLAGRADNEQFF.

This clonotype was seen at least ten times. The chain links TRBV28 to TRBJ1-1, with a tentative D call TRBD1 (5 bases). Germline lookup yields CDR1 MDHEN and CDR2 SYDVKM. The CDR3 sequence is 14 residues long. The V end was cut by 4 bases, the J end by 6 bases, with 15 bases between. This CDR3 reads CASSSPARVPEAFF. CDR3 in DNA: TGTGCCAGCAGTTCCCCCGCCAGGGTCCCTGAAGCTTTCTTT.

This clonotype was counted a few times. The CDR3 DNA follows: TGTGCCAGCAGTTACCAGGGGGCCAAAAACATTCAGTACTTC. It encodes CASSYQGAKNIQYF. The V call is TRBV27, the J call TRBJ2-4; D possibly corresponds to TRBD1 (6 bases). In germline, CDR1 is MNHEY, CDR2 SMNVEV (reference sequence). V lost 4 bases to trimming and J lost 1 base, with 8 bases between them. This CDR3 spans 14 amino acids.

This CDR3 reads CASSLYSRYNEQFF. CDR3 coding DNA: TGCGCCAGCAGCTTGTACTCGAGGTACAATGAGCAGTTCTTC. The chain uses TRBV5-1 and TRBJ2-1; D not resolved. The V end was cut by 1 base, the J end by 4 bases, with 9 bases between. The CDR3 is made up of 14 amino acids. Germline-derived CDR1 and CDR2 are SGHRS and YFSETQ.

This clonotype occurred many times. This sequence joins TRBV20-1 and TRBJ2-1; 8 bases map to TRBD2. Trimming took 1 base from V and 6 from J; bases not matched to a gene: 14. Germline-derived CDR1 and CDR2 are DFQATT and SNEGSKA (reference sequence). The CDR3 totals 17 residues. The CDR3 bases are TGCAGTGCTAGAGGCCACCCCGGACTAGCCGAAGGCAATGAGCAGTTCTTC. This encodes CSARGHPGLAEGNEQFF.

This clonotype was observed many times. The chain recombines TRBV29-1 with TRBJ2-7; 8 bases align to TRBD2. Per the germline V gene, CDR1 is SQVTM and CDR2 is ANQGSEA. V was clipped by 7 bases and J by 0 bases; unmatched bases: 5. This CDR3 is built from 13 residues. CDR3 sequence reads: CSGVAGNSYEQYF. The DNA of the CDR3 is TGCAGCGGGGTAGCGGGAAACTCCTACGAGCAGTACTTC.

In this sample, this clonotype turned up a few times. The rearrangement links TRBV3-1 to TRBJ1-1; D gene ambiguous. Deletions cut 6 bases from V and 5 bases from J, with 10 bases between. The CDR3 loop spans 12 amino acids. CDR1 is LGHDT and CDR2 is YNNKEL in the germline V gene (reference sequence). Here the CDR3 DNA reads TGTGCCAGCAGGGCACTATCGACTGAAGCTTTCTTT. It yields the protein CASRALSTEAFF. Full variable domain (outside the CDR3, taken from reference TRBV3-1 and TRBJ1-1): DTAVSQTPKYLVTQMGNDKSIKCEQNLGHDTMYWYKQDSKKFLKIMFSYNNKELIINETVPNRFSPKSPDKAHLNLHINSLELGDSAVYFCASRALSTEAFFGQGTRLTVV.